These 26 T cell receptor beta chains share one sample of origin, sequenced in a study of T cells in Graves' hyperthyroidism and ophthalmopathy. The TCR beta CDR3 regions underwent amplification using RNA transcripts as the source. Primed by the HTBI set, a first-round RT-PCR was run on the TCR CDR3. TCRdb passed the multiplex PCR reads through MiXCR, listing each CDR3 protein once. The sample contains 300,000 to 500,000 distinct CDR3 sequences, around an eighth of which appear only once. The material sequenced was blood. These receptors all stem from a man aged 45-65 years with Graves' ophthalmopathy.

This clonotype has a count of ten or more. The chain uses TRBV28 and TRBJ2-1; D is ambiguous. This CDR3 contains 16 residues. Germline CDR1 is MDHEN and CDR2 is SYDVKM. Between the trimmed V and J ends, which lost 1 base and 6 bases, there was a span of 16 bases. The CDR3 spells CASSLFLGQESNEQFF. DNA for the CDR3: TGTGCCAGCAGTTTATTCCTAGGGCAGGAATCCAATGAGCAGTTCTTC.

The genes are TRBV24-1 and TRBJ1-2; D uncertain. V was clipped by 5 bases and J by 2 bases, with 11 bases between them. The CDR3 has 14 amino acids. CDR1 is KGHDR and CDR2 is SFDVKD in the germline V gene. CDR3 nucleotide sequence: TGTGCCACCAGTGGGCCCTTTCTGAACTATGGCTACACCTTC. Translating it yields CATSGPFLNYGYTF.

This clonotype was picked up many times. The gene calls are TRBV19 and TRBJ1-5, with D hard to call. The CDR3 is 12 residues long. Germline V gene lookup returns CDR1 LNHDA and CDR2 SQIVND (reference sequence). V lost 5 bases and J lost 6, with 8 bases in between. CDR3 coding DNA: TGTGCCAGTAGTTCCCTGTTTCAGCCCCAGCATTTT. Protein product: CASSSLFQPQHF. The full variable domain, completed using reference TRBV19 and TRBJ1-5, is DGGITQSPKYLFRKEGQNVTLSCEQNLNHDAMYWYRQDPGQGLRLIYYSQIVNDFQKGDIAEGYSVSREKKESFPLTVTSAQKNPTAFYLCASSSLFQPQHFGDGTRLSIL.

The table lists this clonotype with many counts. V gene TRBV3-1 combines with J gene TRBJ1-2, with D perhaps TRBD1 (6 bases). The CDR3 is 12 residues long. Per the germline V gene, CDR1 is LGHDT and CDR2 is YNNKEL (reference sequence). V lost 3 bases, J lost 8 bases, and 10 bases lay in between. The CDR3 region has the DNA TGTGCCAGCAGCCACAAACAGGGAGGCTACACCTTC. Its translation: CASSHKQGGYTF.

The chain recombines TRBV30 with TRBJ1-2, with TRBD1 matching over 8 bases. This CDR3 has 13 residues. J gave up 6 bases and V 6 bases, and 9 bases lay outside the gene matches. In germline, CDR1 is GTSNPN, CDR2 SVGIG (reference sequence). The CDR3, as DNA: TGTGCCTGCCAGACAGGGGCTTGGGATGGCTACACCTTC. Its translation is CACQTGAWDGYTF.

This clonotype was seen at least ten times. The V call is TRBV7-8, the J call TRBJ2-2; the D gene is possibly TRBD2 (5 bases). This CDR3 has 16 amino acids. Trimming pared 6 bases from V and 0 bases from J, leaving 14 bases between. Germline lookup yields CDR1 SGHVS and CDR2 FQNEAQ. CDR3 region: CASSQRPRTNTGELFF. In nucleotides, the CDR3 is TGTGCCAGCAGTCAGCGGCCCAGAACGAACACCGGGGAGCTGTTTTTT.

The CDR3 coding sequence is TGTGCCAGCAGTGAAGCCGGCCCGAGCTCCTACGAGCAGTACTTC. Protein product: CASSEAGPSSYEQYF. The gene calls are TRBV25-1 and TRBJ2-7; D remains unclear. V lost 2 bases and J lost 0, with 11 bases in between. The V gene's germline CDR1 is MGHDK and CDR2 SYGVNS. The CDR3 totals 15 residues.

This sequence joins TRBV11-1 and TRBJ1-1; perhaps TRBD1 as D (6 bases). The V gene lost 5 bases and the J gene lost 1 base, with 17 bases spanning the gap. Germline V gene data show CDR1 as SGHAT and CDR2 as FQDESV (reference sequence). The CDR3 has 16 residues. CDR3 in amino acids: CASSPQGREPNTEAFF. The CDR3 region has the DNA TGTGCCAGCAGCCCCCAGGGGCGGGAACCGAACACTGAAGCTTTCTTT.

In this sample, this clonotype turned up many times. CDR3 nucleotide sequence: TGTGCCAGCAGCCGGACAGGGGATGAAAAACTGTTTTTT. The encoded protein is CASSRTGDEKLFF. The chain has TRBV3-1 and TRBJ1-4, with TRBD1 matching 9 bases. The germline gives CDR1 LGHDT, CDR2 YNNKEL (reference sequence). This CDR3 spans 13 amino acids. J lost 6 bases, V lost 4 bases, and 0 bases had no gene match. Full variable domain (remainder filled in from reference TRBV3-1 and TRBJ1-4): DTAVSQTPKYLVTQMGNDKSIKCEQNLGHDTMYWYKQDSKKFLKIMFSYNNKELIINETVPNRFSPKSPDKAHLNLHINSLELGDSAVYFCASSRTGDEKLFFGSGTQLSVL.

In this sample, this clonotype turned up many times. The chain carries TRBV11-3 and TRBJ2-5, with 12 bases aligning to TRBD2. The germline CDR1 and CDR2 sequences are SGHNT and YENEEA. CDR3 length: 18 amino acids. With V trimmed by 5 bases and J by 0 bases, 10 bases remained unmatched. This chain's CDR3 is CASSPGRLAGGNQETQYF. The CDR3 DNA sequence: TGTGCCAGCAGCCCAGGGAGGCTAGCGGGAGGGAACCAAGAGACCCAGTACTTC.

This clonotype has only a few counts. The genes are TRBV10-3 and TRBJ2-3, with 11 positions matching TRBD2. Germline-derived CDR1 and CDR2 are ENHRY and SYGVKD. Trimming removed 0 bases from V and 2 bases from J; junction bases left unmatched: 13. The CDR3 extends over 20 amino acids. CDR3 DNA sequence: TGTGCCATCAGTGAGTCGACCAAACAGACTAGCGGGGATTACACAGATACGCAGTATTTT. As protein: CAISESTKQTSGDYTDTQYF.

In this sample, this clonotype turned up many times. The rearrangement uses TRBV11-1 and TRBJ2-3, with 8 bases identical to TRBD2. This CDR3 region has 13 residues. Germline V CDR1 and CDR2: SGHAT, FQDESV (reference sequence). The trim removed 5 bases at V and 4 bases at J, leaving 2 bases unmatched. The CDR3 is CASSRTSPDTQYF. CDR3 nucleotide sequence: TGTGCCAGCAGCCGGACTAGCCCAGATACGCAGTATTTT.

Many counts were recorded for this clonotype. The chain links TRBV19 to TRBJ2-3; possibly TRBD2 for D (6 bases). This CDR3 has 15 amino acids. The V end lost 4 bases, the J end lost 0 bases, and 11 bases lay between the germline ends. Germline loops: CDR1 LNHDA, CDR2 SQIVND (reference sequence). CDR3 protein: CASSNSGGSTDTQYF. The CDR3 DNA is TGTGCCAGTAGTAATAGCGGAGGGAGCACAGATACGCAGTATTTT.

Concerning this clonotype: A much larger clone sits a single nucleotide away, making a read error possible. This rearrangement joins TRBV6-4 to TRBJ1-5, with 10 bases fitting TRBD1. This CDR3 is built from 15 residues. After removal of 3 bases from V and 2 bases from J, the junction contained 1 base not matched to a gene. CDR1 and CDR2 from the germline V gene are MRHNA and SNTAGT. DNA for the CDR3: TGTGCCAGCAGTGAGGGGACAGGGGGCAATCAGCCCCAGCATTTT. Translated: CASSEGTGGNQPQHF.

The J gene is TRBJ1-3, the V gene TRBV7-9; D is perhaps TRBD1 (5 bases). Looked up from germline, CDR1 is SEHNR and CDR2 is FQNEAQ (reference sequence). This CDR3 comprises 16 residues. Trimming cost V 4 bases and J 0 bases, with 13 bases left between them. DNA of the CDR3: TGTGCCAGCAGCTCCGGGACGGCAAGCTCTGGAAACACCATATATTTT. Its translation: CASSSGTASSGNTIYF.

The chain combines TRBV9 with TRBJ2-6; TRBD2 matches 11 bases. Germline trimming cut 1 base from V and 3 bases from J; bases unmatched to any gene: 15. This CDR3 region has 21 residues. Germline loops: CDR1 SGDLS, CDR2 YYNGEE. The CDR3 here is CASSVNLAGGLEVVGANVLTF. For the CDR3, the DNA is TGTGCCAGCAGCGTAAACTTAGCGGGAGGGTTAGAGGTGGTTGGGGCCAACGTCCTGACTTTC. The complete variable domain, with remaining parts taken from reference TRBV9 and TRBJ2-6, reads DSGVTQTPKHLITATGQRVTLRCSPRSGDLSVYWYQQSLDQGLQFLIQYYNGEERAKGNILERFSAQQFPDLHSELNLSSLELGDSALYFCASSVNLAGGLEVVGANVLTFGAGSRLTVL.

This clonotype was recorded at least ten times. Here the CDR3 reads CASSDWGRLETQYF. The CDR3, as DNA: TGTGCCAGCAGTGATTGGGGGAGGCTTGAGACCCAGTACTTC. The chain links TRBV2 to TRBJ2-5, with D possibly matching TRBD2 (6 bases). This CDR3 is built from 14 residues. V lost 3 bases, J lost 5 bases, and 13 bases lay in between. Germline CDR1 and CDR2: SNHLY and FYNNEI.

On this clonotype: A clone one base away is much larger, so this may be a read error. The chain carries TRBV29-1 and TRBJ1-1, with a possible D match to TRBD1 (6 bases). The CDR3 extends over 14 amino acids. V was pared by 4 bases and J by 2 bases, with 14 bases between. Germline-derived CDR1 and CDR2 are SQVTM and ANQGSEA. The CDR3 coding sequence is TGCAGCGTTGGTTCGGGGACAACCAACACTGAAGCTTTCTTT. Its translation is CSVGSGTTNTEAFF.

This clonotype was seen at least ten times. CDR3 sequence reads: CASSLLRIYTDTQYF. CDR3 in DNA: TGTGCCAGCAGCTTACTTAGGATCTACACAGATACGCAGTATTTT. The rearrangement uses TRBV7-8 and TRBJ2-3; D gene uncertain. Germline V gene data show CDR1 as SGHVS and CDR2 as FQNEAQ. CDR3 size: 15 residues. V was shortened by 2 bases and J by 2 bases, with 11 bases between the two germline ends.

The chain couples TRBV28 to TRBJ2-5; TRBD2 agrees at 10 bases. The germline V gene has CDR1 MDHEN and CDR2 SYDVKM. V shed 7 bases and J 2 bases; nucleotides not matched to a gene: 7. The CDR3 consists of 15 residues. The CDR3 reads CASKLAGVEQETQYF. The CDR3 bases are TGTGCCAGCAAGCTAGCGGGAGTAGAACAAGAGACCCAGTACTTC.

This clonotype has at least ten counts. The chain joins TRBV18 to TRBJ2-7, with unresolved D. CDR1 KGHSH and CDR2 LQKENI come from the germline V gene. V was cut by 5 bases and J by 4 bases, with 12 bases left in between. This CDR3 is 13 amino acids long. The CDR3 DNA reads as TGTGCCAGCTCATACGGAGAGGCTTACGAGCAGTACTTC. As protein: CASSYGEAYEQYF. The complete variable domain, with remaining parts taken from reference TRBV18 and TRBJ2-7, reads NAGVMQNPRHLVRRRGQEARLRCSPMKGHSHVYWYRQLPEEGLKFMVYLQKENIIDESGMPKERFSAEFPKEGPSILRIQQVVRGDSAAYFCASSYGEAYEQYFGPGTRLTVT.

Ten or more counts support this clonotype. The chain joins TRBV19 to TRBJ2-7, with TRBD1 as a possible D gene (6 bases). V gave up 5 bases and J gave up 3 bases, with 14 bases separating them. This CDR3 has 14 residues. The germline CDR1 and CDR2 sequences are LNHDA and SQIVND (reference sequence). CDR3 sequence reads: CASSHRDTYYEQYF. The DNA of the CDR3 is TGTGCCAGTAGTCACCGGGACACATACTACGAGCAGTACTTC.

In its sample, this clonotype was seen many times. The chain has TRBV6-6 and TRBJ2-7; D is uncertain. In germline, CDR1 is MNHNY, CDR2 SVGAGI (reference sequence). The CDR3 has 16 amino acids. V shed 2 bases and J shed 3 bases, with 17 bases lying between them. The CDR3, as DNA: TGTGCCAGCAGTTACCGAGCAGGCACCTTAAACTACGAGCAGTACTTC. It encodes CASSYRAGTLNYEQYF.

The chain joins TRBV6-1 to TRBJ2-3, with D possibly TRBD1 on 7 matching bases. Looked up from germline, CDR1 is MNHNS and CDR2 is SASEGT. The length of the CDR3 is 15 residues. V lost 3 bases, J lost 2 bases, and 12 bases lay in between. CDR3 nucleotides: TGTGCCAGCAGTGAGCAGGGGGGCTACACAGATACGCAGTATTTT. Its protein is CASSEQGGYTDTQYF.

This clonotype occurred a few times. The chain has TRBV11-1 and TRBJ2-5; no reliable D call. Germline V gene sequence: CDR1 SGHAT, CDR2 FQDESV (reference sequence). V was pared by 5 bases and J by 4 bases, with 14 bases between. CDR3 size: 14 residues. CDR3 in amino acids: CASSIRPDRETQYF. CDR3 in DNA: TGTGCCAGCAGCATACGCCCCGACCGAGAGACCCAGTACTTC.

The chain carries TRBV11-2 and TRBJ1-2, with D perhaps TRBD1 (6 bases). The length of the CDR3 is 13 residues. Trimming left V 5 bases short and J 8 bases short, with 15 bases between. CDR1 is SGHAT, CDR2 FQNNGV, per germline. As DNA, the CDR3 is TGTGCCAGCAGCACCCGACAGGTCGGGGGCTACACCTTC. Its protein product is CASSTRQVGGYTF.